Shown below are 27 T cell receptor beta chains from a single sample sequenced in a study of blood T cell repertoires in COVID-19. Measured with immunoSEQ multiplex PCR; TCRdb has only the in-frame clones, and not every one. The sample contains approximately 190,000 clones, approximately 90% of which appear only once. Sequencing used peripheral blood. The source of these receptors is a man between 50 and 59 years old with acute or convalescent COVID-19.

CDR3 DNA: TGCAGCGTTGAACGCGGGGACTCCTACGAGCAGTACTTC. Amino acids: CSVERGDSYEQYF. The V and J genes are TRBV29-1 and TRBJ2-7; the D gene is possibly TRBD2 (6 bases). V gave up 2 bases and J gave up 0 bases, with 8 bases separating them. Germline CDR1 reads SQVTM; CDR2 reads ANQGSEA. The CDR3 consists of 13 residues.

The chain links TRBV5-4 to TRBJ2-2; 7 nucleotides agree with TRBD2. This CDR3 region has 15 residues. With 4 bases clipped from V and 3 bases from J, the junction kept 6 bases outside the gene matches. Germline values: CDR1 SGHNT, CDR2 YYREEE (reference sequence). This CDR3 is CASSLSGPYTGELFF. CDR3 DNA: TGTGCCAGCAGCCTTAGCGGGCCTTACACCGGGGAGCTGTTTTTT.

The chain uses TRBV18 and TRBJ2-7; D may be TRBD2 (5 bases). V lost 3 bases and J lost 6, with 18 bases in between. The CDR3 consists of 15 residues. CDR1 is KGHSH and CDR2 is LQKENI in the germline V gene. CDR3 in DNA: TGTGCCAGCTCACCTGACTCCGGCGGAGGATCCGAGCAGTACTTC. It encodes CASSPDSGGGSEQYF.

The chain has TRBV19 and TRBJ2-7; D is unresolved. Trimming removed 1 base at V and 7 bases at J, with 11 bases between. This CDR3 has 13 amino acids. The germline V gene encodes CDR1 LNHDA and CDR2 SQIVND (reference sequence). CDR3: CASSIVPGAEQYV. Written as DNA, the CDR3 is TGTGCCAGTAGTATAGTACCTGGAGCGGAGCAGTACGTC.

The CDR3 sequence: CASSEALLTGRHNYGYTF. CDR3 nucleotides: TGTGCCAGCAGTGAAGCGCTTTTAACAGGGCGGCACAACTATGGCTACACCTTC. The rearrangement joins TRBV2 to TRBJ1-2, with D possibly TRBD1 on 6 matching bases. Germline assignment: CDR1 SNHLY and CDR2 FYNNEI. The CDR3 has 18 amino acids. V gave up 0 bases and J gave up 2 bases, with 19 bases separating them.

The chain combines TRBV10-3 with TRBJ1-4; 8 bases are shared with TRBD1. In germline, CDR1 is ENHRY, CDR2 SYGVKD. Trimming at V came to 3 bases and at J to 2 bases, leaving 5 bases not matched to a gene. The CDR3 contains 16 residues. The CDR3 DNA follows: TGTGCCATCAGTGATGGACAGGGAGGTACTAATGAAAAACTGTTTTTT. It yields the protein CAISDGQGGTNEKLFF.

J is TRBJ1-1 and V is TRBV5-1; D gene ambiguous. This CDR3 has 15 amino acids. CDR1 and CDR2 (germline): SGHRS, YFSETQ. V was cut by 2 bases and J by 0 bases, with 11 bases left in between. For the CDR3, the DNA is TGCGCCAGCAGCTTTTACCCTACGGTGAACACTGAAGCTTTCTTT. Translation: CASSFYPTVNTEAFF. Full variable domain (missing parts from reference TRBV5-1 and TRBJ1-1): KAGVTQTPRYLIKTRGQQVTLSCSPISGHRSVSWYQQTPGQGLQFLFEYFSETQRNKGNFPGRFSGRQFSNSRSEMNVSTLELGDSALYLCASSFYPTVNTEAFFGQGTRLTVV.

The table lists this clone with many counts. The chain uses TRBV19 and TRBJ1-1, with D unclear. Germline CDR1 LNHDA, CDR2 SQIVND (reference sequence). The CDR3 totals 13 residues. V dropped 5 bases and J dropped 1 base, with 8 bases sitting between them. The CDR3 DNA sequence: TGTGCCAGTAGTTGGCAGAAGAACACTGAAGCTTTCTTT. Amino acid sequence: CASSWQKNTEAFF.

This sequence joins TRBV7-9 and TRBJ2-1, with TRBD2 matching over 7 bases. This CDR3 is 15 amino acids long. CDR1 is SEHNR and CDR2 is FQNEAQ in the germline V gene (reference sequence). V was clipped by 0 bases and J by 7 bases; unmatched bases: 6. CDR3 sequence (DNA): TGTGCCAGCAGCTTAGCGGGGGGGACTACTAATGAGCAGTTCTTC. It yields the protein CASSLAGGTTNEQFF.

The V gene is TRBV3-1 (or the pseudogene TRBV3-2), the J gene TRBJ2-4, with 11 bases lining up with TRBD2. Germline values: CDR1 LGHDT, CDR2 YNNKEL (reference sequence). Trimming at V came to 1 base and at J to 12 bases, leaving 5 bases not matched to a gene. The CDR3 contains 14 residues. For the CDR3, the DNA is TGTGCCAGCAGCCAAGTTCTAGCGGGGGGTGATCAGTACTTC. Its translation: CASSQVLAGGDQYF.

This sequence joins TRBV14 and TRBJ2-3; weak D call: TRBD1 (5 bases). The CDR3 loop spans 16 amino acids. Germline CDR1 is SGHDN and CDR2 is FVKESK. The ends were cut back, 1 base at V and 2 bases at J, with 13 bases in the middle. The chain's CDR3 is CASSQVGQGFTDTQYF. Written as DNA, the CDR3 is TGTGCCAGCAGCCAAGTCGGGCAGGGCTTCACAGATACGCAGTATTTT.

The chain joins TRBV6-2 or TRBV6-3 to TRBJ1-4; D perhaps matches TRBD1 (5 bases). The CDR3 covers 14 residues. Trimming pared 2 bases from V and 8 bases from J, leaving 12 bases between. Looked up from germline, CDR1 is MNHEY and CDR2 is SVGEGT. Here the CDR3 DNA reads TGTGCCAGCAGTTACCGGGGGTTATCCGAAAAACTGTTTTTT. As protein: CASSYRGLSEKLFF.

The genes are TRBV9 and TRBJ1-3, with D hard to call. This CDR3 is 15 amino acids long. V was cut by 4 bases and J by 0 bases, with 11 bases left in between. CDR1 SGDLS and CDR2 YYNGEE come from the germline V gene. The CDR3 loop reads CASSPVMSSGNTIYF. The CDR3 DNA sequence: TGTGCCAGCAGCCCCGTAATGAGCTCTGGAAACACCATATATTTT.

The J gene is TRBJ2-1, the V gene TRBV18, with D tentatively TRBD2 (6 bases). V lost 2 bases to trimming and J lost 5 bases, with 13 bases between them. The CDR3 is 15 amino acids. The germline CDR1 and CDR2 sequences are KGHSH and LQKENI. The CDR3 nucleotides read TGTGCCAGCTCACCAAAGTTGGAGGGGAACAATGAGCAGTTCTTC. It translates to CASSPKLEGNNEQFF.

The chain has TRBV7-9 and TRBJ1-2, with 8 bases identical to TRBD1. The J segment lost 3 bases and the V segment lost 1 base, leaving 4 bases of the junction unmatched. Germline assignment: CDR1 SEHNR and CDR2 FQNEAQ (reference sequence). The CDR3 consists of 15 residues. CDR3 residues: CASSLVGQGHYGYTF. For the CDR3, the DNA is TGTGCCAGCAGCTTAGTCGGACAGGGTCACTATGGCTACACCTTC.

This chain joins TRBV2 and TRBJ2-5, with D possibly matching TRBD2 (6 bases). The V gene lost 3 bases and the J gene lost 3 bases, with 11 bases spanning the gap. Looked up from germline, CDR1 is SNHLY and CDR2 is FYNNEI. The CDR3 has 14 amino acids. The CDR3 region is CASSEQTRKETQYF. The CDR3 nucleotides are TGTGCCAGCAGTGAGCAGACTAGAAAAGAGACCCAGTACTTC.

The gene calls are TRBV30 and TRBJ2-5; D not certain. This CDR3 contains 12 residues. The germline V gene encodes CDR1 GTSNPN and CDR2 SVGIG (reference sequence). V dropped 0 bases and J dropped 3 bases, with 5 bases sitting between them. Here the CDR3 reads CAWSVSEETQYF. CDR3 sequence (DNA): TGTGCCTGGAGTGTATCGGAAGAGACCCAGTACTTC.

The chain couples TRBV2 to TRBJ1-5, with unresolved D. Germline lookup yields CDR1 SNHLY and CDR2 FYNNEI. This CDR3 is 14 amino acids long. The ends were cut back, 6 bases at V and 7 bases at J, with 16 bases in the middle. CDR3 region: CASSWTEGIQPQHF. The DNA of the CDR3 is TGTGCCAGCAGCTGGACGGAGGGAATCCAGCCCCAGCATTTT. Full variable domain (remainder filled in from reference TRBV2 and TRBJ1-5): EPEVTQTPSHQVTQMGQEVILRCVPISNHLYFYWYRQILGQKVEFLVSFYNNEISEKSEIFDDQFSVERPDGSNFTLKIRSTKLEDSAMYFCASSWTEGIQPQHFGDGTRLSIL.

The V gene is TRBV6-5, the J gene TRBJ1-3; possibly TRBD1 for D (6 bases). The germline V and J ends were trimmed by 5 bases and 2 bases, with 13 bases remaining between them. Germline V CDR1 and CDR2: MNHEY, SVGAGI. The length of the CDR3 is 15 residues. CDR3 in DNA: TGTGCCAGCAGTCTCGGACAGTCTACTGGAAACACCATATATTTT. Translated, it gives CASSLGQSTGNTIYF.

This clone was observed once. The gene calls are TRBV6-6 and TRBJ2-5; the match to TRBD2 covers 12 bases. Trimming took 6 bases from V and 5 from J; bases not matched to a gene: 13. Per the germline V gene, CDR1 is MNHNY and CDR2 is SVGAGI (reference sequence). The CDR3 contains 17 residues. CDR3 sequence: CASRRPLTSGSGETQYF. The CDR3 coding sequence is TGTGCCAGCAGACGACCGCTGACTAGCGGGAGCGGGGAGACCCAGTACTTC.

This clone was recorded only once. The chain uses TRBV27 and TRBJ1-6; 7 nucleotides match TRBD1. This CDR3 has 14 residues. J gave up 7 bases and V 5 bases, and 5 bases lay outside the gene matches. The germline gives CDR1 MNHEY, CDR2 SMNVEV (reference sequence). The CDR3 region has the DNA TGTGCCAGCAGTCCCGGGACAGAGAATTCACCCCTCCACTTT. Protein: CASSPGTENSPLHF.

Written as DNA, the CDR3 is TGTGCCAGCAGAGGACAGGGTTTCGGTGAAAAACTGTTTTTT. This codes for CASRGQGFGEKLFF. V gene TRBV6-5 combines with J gene TRBJ1-4, with 8 positions matching TRBD1. The V and J ends lost 6 bases and 7 bases, in that order; junction bases with no gene match: 7. CDR3 length equals 14 residues. Germline CDR1 and CDR2: MNHEY and SVGAGI.

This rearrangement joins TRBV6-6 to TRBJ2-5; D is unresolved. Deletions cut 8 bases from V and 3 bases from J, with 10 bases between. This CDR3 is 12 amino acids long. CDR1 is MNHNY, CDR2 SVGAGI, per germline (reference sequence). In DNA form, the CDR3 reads TGTGCCAGCGGCTGGGCAGAAGAGACCCAGTACTTC. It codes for CASGWAEETQYF.

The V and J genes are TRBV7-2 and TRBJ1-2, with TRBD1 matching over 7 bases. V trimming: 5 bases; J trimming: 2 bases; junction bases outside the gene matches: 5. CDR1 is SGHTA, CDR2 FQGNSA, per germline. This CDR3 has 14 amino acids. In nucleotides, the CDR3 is TGTGCCAGCAGCCTCGGGACAGCCAACTATGGCTACACCTTC. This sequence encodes CASSLGTANYGYTF.

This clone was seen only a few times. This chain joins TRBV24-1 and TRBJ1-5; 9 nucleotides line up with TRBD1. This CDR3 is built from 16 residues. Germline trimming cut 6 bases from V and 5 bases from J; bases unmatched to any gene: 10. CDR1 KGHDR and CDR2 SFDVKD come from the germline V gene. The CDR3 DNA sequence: TGTGCCACCAGTTTCCAGCGGACAGGGGCCGATCAGCCCCAGCATTTT. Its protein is CATSFQRTGADQPQHF.

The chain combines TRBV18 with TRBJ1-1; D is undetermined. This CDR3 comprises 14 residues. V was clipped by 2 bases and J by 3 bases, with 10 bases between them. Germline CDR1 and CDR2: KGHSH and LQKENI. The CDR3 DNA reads TGTGCCAGCTCACCAAACGAGGGCGACACTGAAGCTTTCTTT. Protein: CASSPNEGDTEAFF.

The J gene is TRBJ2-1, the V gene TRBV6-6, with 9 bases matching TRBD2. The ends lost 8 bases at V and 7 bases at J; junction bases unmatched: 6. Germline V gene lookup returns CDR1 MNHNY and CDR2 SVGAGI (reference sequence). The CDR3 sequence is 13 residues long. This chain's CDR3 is CASALAGENEQFF. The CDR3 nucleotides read TGTGCCAGCGCATTAGCGGGAGAAAATGAGCAGTTCTTC.